This TCR beta chain was found in a study of blood T cells in healthy people across ages. On the study more broadly: Using template switching, researchers captured about one barcoded beta molecule for each two T cells.

A second PCR of about 6 to 11 cycles used a sample-barcoded 5' primer and a J-beta primer mix. The template-switch adaptor was a 5' adaptor with 12 random nucleotides. It tagged each cDNA molecule. MiXCR was run by TCRdb on the 5' RACE reads, yielding one entry per CDR3 protein. Of around 2 million distinct CDR3 sequences listed, about two fifths are singletons. The V end was cut by 9 bases, the J end by 3 bases, with 15 bases between. Germline values: CDR1 SGHDT, CDR2 YYEEEE. The CDR3 loop spans 13 amino acids. The TCR sequence derives from a human donor in good health. Sequencing was carried out using blood. The chain couples TRBV5-6 to TRBJ2-5; D unclear. The CDR3, as DNA: TGTGCCAACAGTTTGGAACTAAAAGAGACCCAGTACTTC. This codes for CANSLELKETQYF.